The clone carrying this T cell receptor beta chain showed up just a few times. The antigen is not known. The data were produced by immunoSEQ multiplex PCR, yet TCRdb's version contains in-frame clones alone and is incomplete. The repertoire has around 15,000 clones, more than 65% of them found once; the top ten carry 36%. This specimen comes from a study of OX40 agonist ivuxolimab in advanced cancers. Study at large: Enrolled patients in dose escalation had cancers that were hepatocellular carcinoma, melanoma, renal cell or head and neck cancer. Points from the study as a whole: The mean number of expanded clones was higher in CD8+ T cells than in CD4+.

This CDR3 contains 13 residues. Looked up from germline, CDR1 is MNHNS and CDR2 is SASEGT. The V end was cut by 5 bases, the J end by 1 base, with 9 bases between. The study sampled blood at baseline, cycle 4 day 1, and cycle 7 day 1. This clonotype was obtained from an adult with an advanced solid tumor such as melanoma, head and neck, liver or kidney cancer. This chain uses TRBV6-1 with TRBJ2-7; D is undetermined. The source material was CD4+ or CD8+ T cells sorted from blood, sampled in a trial of the OX40 agonist ivuxolimab. CDR3 coding DNA: TGTGCCAGCAGTCAACTGGGGTCCTACGAGCAGTACTTC. Its translation: CASSQLGSYEQYF.